What follows are 10 T cell receptor beta chains derived from one specimen sequenced in a study of T cell repertoires in cytomegalovirus infection. TCRdb analysed the reads with MiXCR anew, one entry per CDR3 protein. The profile shows about 440,000 distinct CDR3 sequences, roughly 30% of them singletons. The sample consisted of PBMCs. The receptor set was obtained from a human donor in good health (CMV status not recorded). Some clones in this sample may be carry-over from other donors' samples.

This clonotype was counted ten times or more. The J gene is TRBJ1-3, the V gene TRBV7-6; a weak D match, TRBD1 (5 bases). CDR1 is SGHVS, CDR2 FNYEAQ, per germline. V was trimmed by 2 bases and J by 4 bases, leaving 21 bases between them. CDR3 size: 18 residues. CDR3 nucleotide sequence: TGTGCCAGCAGCTTAAAGTCAGGGCCCCTTTGGGACGGAAACACCATATATTTT. Protein sequence: CASSLKSGPLWDGNTIYF.

The V call is TRBV9, the J call TRBJ2-1; 7 nucleotides align to TRBD2. Per germline, CDR1 SGDLS and CDR2 YYNGEE. CDR3 length: 14 amino acids. The junction had 4 bases not matched to a gene; V was cut back by 7 bases and J by 0 bases. CDR3 amino acids: CASSGGNSYNEQFF. In DNA form, the CDR3 reads TGTGCCAGCTCCGGGGGGAACTCCTACAATGAGCAGTTCTTC.

On this clonotype: One base away lies a much larger clone, so this may be a sequencing read error. This chain links TRBV7-8 with TRBJ2-5; D possibly matches TRBD1 or TRBD2 (5 bases each). The CDR3 is 14 residues long. From germline, CDR1 is SGHVS and CDR2 FQNEAQ. Trimming cost V 5 bases and J 5 bases, with 15 bases left between them. The CDR3 loop reads CASSPGPGTETQYF. The CDR3 nucleotides read TGTGCCAGCAGCCCCGGGCCAGGGACGGAGACCCAGTACTTC.

The genes are TRBV7-8 and TRBJ1-5, with D possibly being TRBD1 (5 bases). The CDR3 is 15 residues long. V was trimmed by 5 bases and J by 8 bases, leaving 19 bases between them. Germline CDR1 is SGHVS and CDR2 is FQNEAQ. The CDR3 DNA is TGTGCCAGCAGCCCAGGGTGGGGTGGCCCTGAGCCCCAGCATTTT. Encoded protein: CASSPGWGGPEPQHF.

This clonotype was counted ten times or more. The chain uses TRBV7-3 and TRBJ2-2; TRBD2 matches 9 bases. V lost 2 bases to trimming and J lost 3 bases; unmatched junction nucleotides: 1. The CDR3 totals 15 residues. Germline-derived CDR1 and CDR2 are SGHTA and FQGTGA. CDR3 sequence (DNA): TGTGCCAGCAGCTTATTAGCGGGGGACACCGGGGAGCTGTTTTTT. Translated: CASSLLAGDTGELFF.

This clonotype was detected many times. CDR3 nucleotides: TGTGCCAGCAGTACCGGGACTAGCGGGTACAATGAGCAGTTCTTC. Its translation: CASSTGTSGYNEQFF. The chain carries TRBV11-2 and TRBJ2-1; 12 bases fit TRBD2. CDR3 size: 15 residues. V lost 6 bases and J lost 4; bases outside the gene matches: 4. Germline values: CDR1 SGHAT, CDR2 FQNNGV.

V gene TRBV20-1 combines with J gene TRBJ2-7; the D gene is possibly TRBD1 (5 bases). CDR1 and CDR2 from the germline V gene are DFQATT and SNEGSKA (reference sequence). The V and J ends lost 3 bases and 3 bases respectively, with 12 bases between them. This CDR3 has 13 residues. CDR3 sequence reads: CSASLGHFYEQYF. CDR3 nucleotides: TGCAGTGCTAGCTTAGGACATTTCTACGAGCAGTACTTC.

The chain uses TRBV6-2 or TRBV6-3 and TRBJ1-2; 11 nucleotides match TRBD1. The CDR3 covers 14 residues. The V segment lost 7 bases and the J segment 4 bases; nucleotides outside the gene matches: 5. The V gene's germline CDR1 is MNHEY and CDR2 SVGEGT. CDR3 nucleotide sequence: TGTGCCAGCACCGGACAGGGGGCAGTCTATGGCTACACCTTC. Translated: CASTGQGAVYGYTF.

The sample holds many counts of this clonotype. This sequence joins TRBV10-3 and TRBJ1-2; 8 bases fit TRBD1. There are 15 residues in the CDR3. The germline V gene has CDR1 ENHRY and CDR2 SYGVKD. J was trimmed by 6 bases and V by 2 bases; bases with no gene match: 8. The CDR3 sequence is CAISEPRQGSDGYTF. The CDR3 DNA is TGTGCCATCAGTGAGCCTCGACAGGGGTCGGATGGCTACACCTTC.

This clonotype has just a few counts. The V call is TRBV3-1, the J call TRBJ1-2; D unresolved. The V end lost 1 base, the J end lost 0 bases, and 9 bases lay between the germline ends. The CDR3 covers 15 residues. CDR1 and CDR2 from the germline V gene are LGHDT and YNNKEL (reference sequence). As DNA, the CDR3 is TGTGCCAGCAGCCAAGGTCCAAAACCTAACTATGGCTACACCTTC. Amino acids: CASSQGPKPNYGYTF.